These 19 T cell receptor beta chains came from one sample sequenced in a study of technical replicates of blood from a few donors. This table comes from immunoSEQ multiplex PCR, and its TCRdb copy is limited to in-frame clones, with some not included. The sample includes more than 75,000 clones, around 90% of them seen just once. The sequencing input was T cells isolated from PBMCs. These receptor sequences come from a human donor in good health.

CDR3 protein: CASSDSYEQYF. CDR3 DNA: TGTGCCAGCAGTGACAGCTACGAGCAGTACTTC. The rearrangement joins TRBV6-5 to TRBJ2-7, with D perhaps TRBD1 (5 bases). The germline V gene has CDR1 MNHEY and CDR2 SVGAGI. V shed 5 bases and J shed 3 bases, with 5 bases lying between them. CDR3 length: 11 amino acids.

The V and J genes are TRBV6-5 and TRBJ2-7, with D maybe TRBD2 (6 bases). The germline CDR1 and CDR2 sequences are MNHEY and SVGAGI. V gave up 0 bases and J gave up 3 bases, with 15 bases separating them. The length of the CDR3 is 16 residues. The CDR3 protein is CASSYSIRDFNYEQYF. The CDR3 nucleotides read TGTGCCAGCAGTTACTCGATTCGGGACTTCAACTACGAGCAGTACTTC.

A single count supports this clone. The chain employs TRBV5-1 and TRBJ2-5; 9 positions agree with TRBD2. V lost 0 bases and J lost 5; bases outside the gene matches: 5. CDR1 is SGHRS and CDR2 is YFSETQ in the germline V gene. This CDR3 is 15 amino acids long. In DNA, the CDR3 is TGCGCCAGCAGCTTGGCCAGCGGGAGGAAGGAGACCCAGTACTTC. This gives the protein CASSLASGRKETQYF.

The chain is built from TRBV9 and TRBJ2-5, with D tentatively TRBD2 (6 bases). From germline, CDR1 is SGDLS and CDR2 YYNGEE. This CDR3 has 12 residues. With 4 bases removed from V and 9 bases from J, the gap between germline ends came to 13 bases. DNA for the CDR3: TGTGCCAGCAGCCCTGGGGGACTGGCCCAGTACTTC. The encoded protein is CASSPGGLAQYF.

This rearrangement joins TRBV4-1 to TRBJ2-7; TRBD1 matches at 8 bases. The CDR3 length is 14 residues. CDR1 MGHRA and CDR2 YSYEKL come from the germline V gene. Trimming took 6 bases from V and 2 from J; bases not matched to a gene: 6. Written as DNA, the CDR3 is TGCGCCAGCAGGCCCACGGGACAGGCCTACGAGCAGTACTTC. Its translation is CASRPTGQAYEQYF.

V and J are TRBV11-2 and TRBJ2-1; 9 bases align to TRBD2. The germline V gene encodes CDR1 SGHAT and CDR2 FQNNGV. This CDR3 has 16 residues. The V gene end was trimmed by 5 bases and the J gene end by 8 bases; junction bases not matched to a gene: 13. The CDR3 nucleotides are TGTGCCAGCAGCACGTTAAGTCTAGCGGGAACGGATGAGCAGTTCTTC. This sequence encodes CASSTLSLAGTDEQFF.

This sequence joins TRBV6-4 and TRBJ2-2; tentatively, D is TRBD2 (6 bases). Germline assignment: CDR1 MRHNA and CDR2 SNTAGT. There are 15 residues in the CDR3. The V end was cut by 0 bases, the J end by 5 bases, with 10 bases between. DNA for the CDR3: TGTGCCAGCAGTGACTCCGGGGACTTTACCGGGGAGCTGTTTTTT. Translation gives CASSDSGDFTGELFF.

The chain employs TRBV7-8 and TRBJ1-1; weak D call: TRBD1 (5 bases). CDR3 length: 15 residues. Germline-derived CDR1 and CDR2 are SGHVS and FQNEAQ. V lost 2 bases and J lost 1, with 11 bases in between. The CDR3 DNA reads as TGTGCCAGCAGCTTACCGGACCAGGGGAACACTGAAGCTTTCTTT. Translating gives CASSLPDQGNTEAFF.

The rearrangement links TRBV30 to TRBJ2-5; 7 positions match TRBD2. Trimming cost V 3 bases and J 6 bases; bases outside gene matches: 10. The CDR3 runs 14 residues. Per the germline V gene, CDR1 is GTSNPN and CDR2 is SVGIG (reference sequence). CDR3 nucleotides: TGTGCCTGGAGCTTGGGGAGGGACCGAAAGACCCAGTACTTC. Translated, it gives CAWSLGRDRKTQYF.

This sequence joins TRBV19 and TRBJ1-4, with unresolved D. Germline V gives CDR1 LNHDA, CDR2 SQIVND (reference sequence). Trimming removed 4 bases from V and 3 bases from J, with 9 bases in between. CDR3 length: 14 residues. DNA of the CDR3: TGTGCCAGTAGTACGACAACTTCTAATGAAAAACTGTTTTTT. Amino acids: CASSTTTSNEKLFF.

The V call is TRBV14, the J call TRBJ2-5, with no clear D. Trimming removed 0 bases at V and 4 bases at J, with 3 bases between. Looked up from germline, CDR1 is SGHDN and CDR2 is FVKESK. The CDR3 has 12 amino acids. The CDR3 DNA follows: TGTGCCAGCAGCCAAGACGGAGAGACCCAGTACTTC. Encoded protein: CASSQDGETQYF.

The chain links TRBV7-9 to TRBJ2-4; D is possibly TRBD2 (5 bases). Trimming pared 6 bases from V and 5 bases from J, leaving 14 bases between. Germline assignment: CDR1 SEHNR and CDR2 FQNEAQ (reference sequence). This CDR3 has 14 amino acids. The CDR3 loop reads CASSVRPGENIQYF. The CDR3, as DNA: TGTGCCAGCAGTGTGCGTCCCGGGGAAAACATTCAGTACTTC. Full variable domain (missing parts from reference TRBV7-9 and TRBJ2-4): DTGVSQNPRHKITKRGQNVTFRCDPISEHNRLYWYRQTLGQGPEFLTYFQNEAQLEKSRLLSDRFSAERPKGSFSTLEIQRTEQGDSAMYLCASSVRPGENIQYFGAGTRLSVL.

The CDR3 DNA is TGTGCCAGCAGTAGAGTAGGGGGGGCTTCGCCCTATGGCTACACCTTC. This encodes CASSRVGGASPYGYTF. The chain recombines TRBV27 with TRBJ1-2; D is perhaps TRBD1 (6 bases). Germline-derived CDR1 and CDR2 are MNHEY and SMNVEV (reference sequence). This CDR3 is 16 amino acids long. Between the trimmed V and J ends, which lost 5 bases and 4 bases, there was a span of 20 bases.

V and J are TRBV19 and TRBJ1-5; a weak D match, TRBD1 (5 bases). V was pared by 3 bases and J by 0 bases, with 9 bases between. CDR1 and CDR2 (germline): LNHDA, SQIVND (reference sequence). The CDR3 runs 15 residues. The CDR3 protein is CASSIQGPSNQPQHF. The CDR3 nucleotides are TGTGCCAGTAGTATTCAGGGTCCTAGCAATCAGCCCCAGCATTTT.

The chain employs TRBV11-3 and TRBJ1-2; D not certain. The V gene's germline CDR1 is SGHNT and CDR2 YENEEA. V was pared by 5 bases and J by 8 bases, with 15 bases between. There are 13 residues in the CDR3. The CDR3 DNA reads as TGTGCCAGCAGCCCCATTACCTCGAGGGGCTACACCTTC. Amino acids: CASSPITSRGYTF.

CDR3 loop: CSVHLDSGDSYEQYF. DNA for the CDR3: TGCAGCGTCCACCTAGATTCCGGGGACTCCTACGAGCAGTACTTC. The gene calls are TRBV29-1 and TRBJ2-7; D may be TRBD2 (5 bases). There are 15 residues in the CDR3. CDR1 is SQVTM, CDR2 ANQGSEA, per germline. Between the trimmed V and J ends, which lost 6 bases and 0 bases, there was a span of 18 bases.

This sequence joins TRBV6-1 and TRBJ2-7; tentatively, D is TRBD1 (6 bases). Per the germline V gene, CDR1 is MNHNS and CDR2 is SASEGT. V lost 5 bases, J lost 1 base, and 9 bases lay in between. The CDR3 has 13 residues. Here the CDR3 reads CASSRTVSYEQYF. CDR3 in DNA: TGTGCCAGCAGTCGGACAGTTTCCTACGAGCAGTACTTC.

This clone has more than one count but fewer than ten. The chain combines TRBV19 with TRBJ2-5, with 8 bases aligning to TRBD2. Trimming took 5 bases from V and 2 from J; bases not matched to a gene: 10. Looked up from germline, CDR1 is LNHDA and CDR2 is SQIVND (reference sequence). The CDR3 sequence is 16 residues long. This chain's CDR3 is CASSSGRAFSQETQYF. The CDR3 nucleotides read TGTGCCAGTAGTTCCGGGAGGGCCTTTTCACAAGAGACCCAGTACTTC.

The chain carries TRBV27 and TRBJ2-1, with 9 bases identical to TRBD2. The CDR3 runs 18 residues. The germline V gene encodes CDR1 MNHEY and CDR2 SMNVEV (reference sequence). Trimming at V came to 2 bases and at J to 6 bases, leaving 14 bases not matched to a gene. The CDR3 DNA reads TGTGCCAGCAGTTTAAAGCCCTCCAGGCTAGCGGGGACCAATGAGCAGTTCTTC. The encoded protein is CASSLKPSRLAGTNEQFF.